The 21 T cell receptor beta chains given below trace back to one sample, sequenced in a study of monozygotic twins with inflammatory bowel disease. Reanalyzing the 5' RACE reads, TCRdb keeps one entry per CDR3 protein, without DNA. Its table records 150,000 to 200,000 distinct CDR3 sequences. What was sequenced was blood. These receptors all come from a human donor with ulcerative colitis or Crohn's disease, or a healthy co-twin of an affected twin (not recorded which).

V gene TRBV5-1 combines with J gene TRBJ1-1; TCRdb picks TRBD1, but there is no DNA to check that call. Germline V gives CDR1 SGHRS, CDR2 YFSETQ. This CDR3 has 14 amino acids. CDR3 in amino acids: CASSINRGGTEAFF.

This rearrangement joins TRBV11-2 to TRBJ1-2; TCRdb's D call of TRBD1 is untestable without DNA. There are 14 residues in the CDR3. Per the germline V gene, CDR1 is SGHAT and CDR2 is FQNNGV. CDR3: CASSPGSGNYGYTF.

This sequence joins TRBV7-9 and TRBJ2-2; TCRdb lists TRBD2, though no DNA is available to test this call. The CDR3 sequence is 16 residues long. Germline values: CDR1 SEHNR, CDR2 FQNEAQ (reference sequence). The CDR3 protein is CASRPGLAVNTGELFF.

The chain carries TRBV7-7 and TRBJ1-4; TCRdb lists TRBD1, though no DNA is available to test this call. Germline V CDR1 and CDR2: SSHAT, FNYEAQ (reference sequence). The CDR3 is 15 amino acids. The chain's CDR3 is CASSFGQGGNEKLFF.

J is TRBJ2-5 and V is TRBV7-2; the D call from TCRdb, TRBD2, cannot be confirmed without DNA. There are 17 residues in the CDR3. The germline V gene encodes CDR1 SGHTA and CDR2 FQGNSA. CDR3 region: CASSPVPTSGVRKTQYF. Looking up the rest from reference TRBV7-2 and TRBJ2-5 gives the full variable domain: GAGVSQSPSNKVTEKGKDVELRCDPISGHTALYWYRQSLGQGLEFLIYFQGNSAPDKSGLPSDRFSAERTGGSVSTLTIQRTQQEDSAVYLCASSPVPTSGVRKTQYFGPGTRLLVL.

V and J are TRBV10-1 and TRBJ2-7; TCRdb proposes TRBD1, but this gene call is untestable without DNA. Germline loops: CDR1 WNHNN, CDR2 SYGVQD (reference sequence). This CDR3 contains 14 residues. CDR3 loop: CASSPKGYNYEQYF.

The V and J genes are TRBV28 and TRBJ2-1; as DNA is missing, the TRBD2 call by TCRdb cannot be tested. CDR1 MDHEN and CDR2 SYDVKM come from the germline V gene. This CDR3 is 16 amino acids long. The CDR3 loop reads CASSSTTGGYDNEQFF.

Here the CDR3 reads CASSSGQLETQYF. The chain recombines TRBV6-6 with TRBJ2-5; the D gene TCRdb calls, TRBD1, cannot be checked with no DNA. Per the germline V gene, CDR1 is MNHNY and CDR2 is SVGAGI (reference sequence). The CDR3 has 13 amino acids.

The V and J genes are TRBV12-3 or TRBV12-4 and TRBJ1-3. The CDR3 runs 15 residues. CDR3 amino acids: CASSFWPSSGNTIYF.

The chain combines TRBV12-5 with TRBJ2-5; absent DNA, TCRdb's TRBD2 call cannot be checked. CDR1 is LGHNT and CDR2 is FRNRAP in the germline V gene. The CDR3 has 17 amino acids. CDR3 loop: CASAPGGTSFARQTQYF.

V usage is TRBV24-1 and J usage is TRBJ2-4; TCRdb's D call of TRBD2 is untestable without DNA. The CDR3 is 15 amino acids. CDR1 and CDR2 from the germline V gene are KGHDR and SFDVKD. The CDR3 sequence: CATSDLRDGKNIQYF.

This chain uses TRBV20-1 with TRBJ2-7; TCRdb designates TRBD2, a call that cannot be tested without DNA. Germline CDR1 DFQATT, CDR2 SNEGSKA (reference sequence). This CDR3 spans 15 amino acids. The CDR3 sequence is CSAASGLGRSYEQYF.

The J gene is TRBJ2-7, the V gene TRBV30; TCRdb names TRBD1, which stays unverified in the absence of DNA. The CDR3 spans 15 residues. Germline V gene lookup returns CDR1 GTSNPN and CDR2 SVGIG (reference sequence). CDR3 loop: CAWSVYETAFYEQYF.

V gene TRBV29-1 combines with J gene TRBJ1-2; TCRdb lists TRBD1, though no DNA is available to test this call. The germline CDR1 and CDR2 sequences are SQVTM and ANQGSEA. CDR3 length equals 15 residues. The CDR3 here is CSVGAGSSANYGYTF.

The CDR3 loop reads CASSQDGQRNQPQHF. This chain joins TRBV4-3 and TRBJ1-5. Germline CDR1 LGHNA, CDR2 YSLEER. CDR3 length: 15 amino acids.

The J gene is TRBJ2-2, the V gene TRBV6-6. Germline V CDR1 and CDR2: MNHNY, SVGAGI (reference sequence). The CDR3 totals 12 residues. The CDR3 is CASSTSTGELFF.

The rearrangement links TRBV12-3 or TRBV12-4 to TRBJ1-2; TCRdb gives TRBD1 as the D gene, but with no DNA this cannot be confirmed. The CDR3 is 15 amino acids. CDR3 amino acids: CASSLESTGNYGYTF.

This chain joins TRBV10-3 and TRBJ2-4. This CDR3 region has 15 residues. CDR1 and CDR2 from the germline V gene are ENHRY and SYGVKD. CDR3 amino acids: CAISESGSAKNIQYF.

The gene calls are TRBV7-9 and TRBJ2-7. This CDR3 is built from 13 residues. Germline assignment: CDR1 SEHNR and CDR2 FQNEAQ (reference sequence). The chain's CDR3 is CASSLATDYEQYF.

The rearrangement links TRBV30 to TRBJ1-2; lacking DNA, the TRBD1 call made by TCRdb goes unchecked. Germline CDR1 and CDR2: GTSNPN and SVGIG (reference sequence). This CDR3 is built from 14 residues. The CDR3 here is CAWSDRGQSYGYTF. Together with reference TRBV30 and TRBJ1-2, the CDR3 gives the full variable domain: SQTIHQWPATLVQPVGSPLSLECTVEGTSNPNLYWYRQAAGRGLQLLFYSVGIGQISSEVPQNLSASRPQDRQFILSSKKLLLSDSGFYLCAWSDRGQSYGYTFGSGTRLTVV.

CDR3 in amino acids: CASSAGLAGREQFF. The chain recombines TRBV18 with TRBJ2-1; the D call from TCRdb, TRBD2, cannot be confirmed without DNA. The CDR3 spans 14 residues. Per the germline V gene, CDR1 is KGHSH and CDR2 is LQKENI.